Listed below are T cell receptor beta chains from one sample, sequenced in a study of cytomegalovirus exposure and HLA in healthy donors. The assay was immunoSEQ multiplex PCR, and TCRdb's table has in-frame clones only and misses some. This table has a few hundred thousand clones, around three quarters appearing once. Material for sequencing was PBMCs. The receptors were sampled from a man in his forties or fifties in good health and CMV-seronegative. CDR3s include the opening cysteine and the closing phenylalanine or tryptophan. Fields, in order: D gene, V gene, J gene, clone size, CDR3 DNA, CDR3 protein. D genes are given only for firm matches. Clone size is given for some rows only: seen once, a few or many times, or a class if the clone is expanded.

>NA|TRBV7-8|TRBJ1-1|NA
TGTGCCAGCAGCGCGCGTCGGAACACTGAAGCTTTCTTT
CASSARRNTEAFF
>TRBD1|TRBV9|TRBJ1-4|NA
TGTGCCAGCAGCGTAGAGGCAGGGGGGCTCAACAATGAAAAACTGTTTTTT
CASSVEAGGLNNEKLFF
>TRBD1|TRBV27|TRBJ1-5|NA
TGTGCCAGCAAAGGGGGCCCACAATCAAATCAGCCCCAGCATTTT
CASKGGPQSNQPQHF
>NA|TRBV7-9|TRBJ2-1|few
TGTGCCAGCAGCTCCACAGGGAATGAGCAGTTCTTC
CASSSTGNEQFF
>TRBD2|TRBV5-1|TRBJ2-7|once
TGCGCCAGCAGCCAACTAGCGGGAGGATCCTACGAGCAGTACTTC
CASSQLAGGSYEQYF
>TRBD1|TRBV7-8|TRBJ2-2|NA
TGTGCCAGCAGCTTGGGGGACAGGTCGAACGCCGGGGAGCTGTTTTTT
CASSLGDRSNAGELFF
>TRBD1|TRBV19|TRBJ1-1|NA
TGTGCCAGTAGTATAGGGACAGGGGCCTTTGGTCAAGCTTTCTTT
CASSIGTGAFGQAFF
>NA|TRBV30|TRBJ2-2|NA
TGTGCCTGGAGTGTAGGGGGTGGCGGGTACGGGGAGCTGTTTTTT
CAWSVGGGGYGELFF
>NA|TRBV10-1|TRBJ2-3|NA
TGCGCCACCTCCGTGTTGAGGGCAGATACGCAGTATTTT
CATSVLRADTQYF
>TRBD1|TRBV11-3|TRBJ2-7|NA
TGTGCCAGCAGCTTAGGAGGACAGGGTATCAACGAGCAGTACTTC
CASSLGGQGINEQYF
>NA|TRBV15|TRBJ1-6|NA
TGTGCCACCAGCAGTCTCTGGCCCGACACAGGGAATTCACCCCTCCACTTT
CATSSLWPDTGNSPLHF
>NA|TRBV4-1|TRBJ2-1|NA
TGCGCCAGCAGCCGGGGGGAGGGGGAAAGATATGAGCAGTTCTTC
CASSRGEGERYEQFF
>TRBD2|TRBV2|TRBJ2-5|NA
TGTGCCAGCAGCCGAAGCGGGAGAGGGGAGACCCAGTACTTC
CASSRSGRGETQYF
>NA|TRBV4-1|TRBJ2-1|few
TGCGCCAGCAGCCAAGACAGGACACCGAATGAGCAGTTCTTC
CASSQDRTPNEQFF
>TRBD1|TRBV7-3|TRBJ2-2|NA
TGTGCCAGCAGATATCCCGGGACAGGGAAGAACACCGGGGAGCTGTTTTTT
CASRYPGTGKNTGELFF
>NA|TRBV6-5|TRBJ1-3|NA
TGTGCCAGCAGTTTCAGTACAGGGCCCGGAAACACCATATATTTT
CASSFSTGPGNTIYF
>TRBD1|TRBV19|TRBJ1-2|NA
TGTGCCAGTAGTGACACAGGGGGCCAGGGCTACACCTTC
CASSDTGGQGYTF
>TRBD1|TRBV9|TRBJ1-3|NA
TGTGCCAGCAGCGTAGGGGACAGGGGCCACTCTGGAAACACCATATATTTT
CASSVGDRGHSGNTIYF
>NA|TRBV7-9|TRBJ2-2|NA
TGTGCCAGCAGCCCGTGGACTGTCGAGGAGCTGTTTTTT
CASSPWTVEELFF
>TRBD2|TRBV4-2|TRBJ2-3|NA
TGTGCCAGCAGCCAACCTAGCGGGGGGGCTCGCTATACGCAGTATTTT
CASSQPSGGARYTQYF
>NA|TRBV6-6|TRBJ1-5|NA
TGTGCCAGCAGTTACAGGCGGGGGAAGGGCAATCAGCCCCAGCATTTT
CASSYRRGKGNQPQHF
>NA|TRBV7-6|TRBJ1-1|NA
TGTGCCAGCAGCTCCCGCGCCTCCAGGGACACTGAAGCTTTCTTT
CASSSRASRDTEAFF
>NA|TRBV2|TRBJ2-1|NA
TGTGCCAGCAGTATACGACAGGAGGGGGGGGCTTACAATGAGCAGTTCTTC
CASSIRQEGGAYNEQFF
>NA|TRBV4-1|TRBJ1-5|few
TGCGCCAGCAGCCAGTATCAGGGGAGTCAGCCCCAGCATTTT
CASSQYQGSQPQHF
>NA|TRBV4-1|TRBJ1-2|NA
TGCGCCAGCAGCCAAGAAGGGGCCCAGGCCGTTTCCTATGGCTACACCTTC
CASSQEGAQAVSYGYTF
>TRBD2|TRBV5-4|TRBJ2-1|NA
TGTGCCAGCAGCTTGCCTAGCGGGGGGGCGAATGAGCAGTTCTTC
CASSLPSGGANEQFF
>NA|TRBV4-1|TRBJ2-5|NA
TGCGCCAGCAGCCAAGACGACCTGACCATCGGGCAAGAGACCCAGTACTTC
CASSQDDLTIGQETQYF
>TRBD1|TRBV14|TRBJ2-3|once
TGTGCCAGCAGCCAGGCGACAGGGGGAAATACGCAGTATTTT
CASSQATGGNTQYF
>NA|TRBV7-9|TRBJ1-2|NA
TGTTCCAGCAGCCCCGACGGGAACTATGGCTACACCTTC
CSSSPDGNYGYTF
>TRBD1|TRBV5-1|TRBJ2-5|NA
TGCGCCAGCAGCGGCCAGGACAGGGGATTCCAAGAGACCCAGTACTTC
CASSGQDRGFQETQYF
>TRBD2|TRBV5-1|TRBJ2-1|NA
TGCGCCAGCAGCTCCGTGCTAGCGGGAGCCTCTATGTATGAGCAGTTCTTC
CASSSVLAGASMYEQFF
>NA|TRBV27|TRBJ1-5|once
TGTGCCAGCAGTTTAGGGCAGGGATTTCAGCCCCAGCATTTT
CASSLGQGFQPQHF
>TRBD1|TRBV7-9|TRBJ1-1|NA
TGTGCCAGCACCGGGACAGGGAGGGACACTGAAGCTTTCTTT
CASTGTGRDTEAFF
>TRBD2|TRBV7-2|TRBJ2-5|NA
TGTGCCAGCAGCTCGGCGGGCGGGAGGGGAGAGACCCAGTACTTC
CASSSAGGRGETQYF
>NA|TRBV7-2|TRBJ2-7|NA
TGTGCCAGCAGCTTACAGGCTTTCCCCTACGAGCAGTACTTC
CASSLQAFPYEQYF
>TRBD1|TRBV9|TRBJ1-1|NA
TGTGCCAGCAGCCCCACCGGGACAGACCACACTGAAGCTTTCTTT
CASSPTGTDHTEAFF
>TRBD1|TRBV2|TRBJ2-1|NA
TGTGCCAGCAGGAAGGACAGGGCTGGATACAATGAGCAGTTCTTC
CASRKDRAGYNEQFF
>TRBD1|TRBV28|TRBJ1-2|NA
TGTGCCAGCAGTTTAACTGGGACAGGGTTTAGTGTCTATGGCTACACCTTC
CASSLTGTGFSVYGYTF
>TRBD1|TRBV9|TRBJ1-2|NA
TGTGCCAGCAGCGGAAAGGGACAGTCAAACTATGGCTACACCTTC
CASSGKGQSNYGYTF
>TRBD2|TRBV7-8|TRBJ2-3|NA
TGTGCCAGCAGCCCTGGACTAGCGGGGGGCCCAGATACGCAGTATTTT
CASSPGLAGGPDTQYF
>TRBD1|TRBV9|TRBJ1-2|once
TGTGCCAGCAGCGTAGTGGCCAGGGGGCTTGATGGCTACACCTTC
CASSVVARGLDGYTF
>TRBD2|TRBV5-4|TRBJ2-1|NA
TGTGCCAGCAGCCCCCGCCGGCTAGCGGGGGTAGGAACCTACAATGAGCAGTTCTTC
CASSPRRLAGVGTYNEQFF
>NA|TRBV6-6|TRBJ2-5|NA
TGTGCCAGCAGTTACTCGGACCAGGGGAGGACCCAGTACTTC
CASSYSDQGRTQYF
>NA|TRBV7-3|TRBJ1-1|NA
TGTGCCAGCGGACTGGACCCTCGAGGGGGAGCTTTCTTT
CASGLDPRGGAFF
>TRBD2|TRBV25-1|TRBJ2-7|NA
TGTGCCAGCAGTGCGACCCCGGGACTAGACTACGAGCAGTACTTC
CASSATPGLDYEQYF
>TRBD2|TRBV9|TRBJ2-7|NA
TGTGCCAGCAGCGTAGAACCTCGGGGACTATTCCACGAGCAGTACTTC
CASSVEPRGLFHEQYF
>TRBD1|TRBV7-8|TRBJ1-2|NA
TGTGCCAGCAGCTTAGCCAGGGACAGTGGCTACACCTTC
CASSLARDSGYTF
>TRBD1|TRBV19|TRBJ1-1|few
TGTGCCAGTAGTGGCTCGACAGGGGGCAAGGCTTTCTTT
CASSGSTGGKAFF